This T cell receptor beta chain was sequenced during a study of T-cell reconstitution after alpha-beta-depleted transplantation in children. Study conclusions and caveats: At around two months after transplant, the alpha-beta T cells were reportedly derived from several hundred expanded clones that came from non-depleted graft cells.

Germline CDR1 and CDR2: MNHNS and SASEGT. This CDR3 has 15 amino acids. The trim removed 2 bases at V and 5 bases at J, leaving 6 bases unmatched. Unique molecular identifiers were built into the TCRbeta library. One entry per CDR3 protein results from TCRdb running MiXCR on the PCR reads. The profile shows about a million distinct CDR3 sequences, roughly 29% of them singletons. Comment on this clonotype: What it binds is unknown.

The source of this sequence is a boy in the first two years of life who had a stem cell transplant for SCID, so the T cells may come from the graft donor. The specimen comprised PBMCs, mostly from graft donor cells, sampled 360 days after TCRalphabeta/CD19-depleted stem cell transplant. The chain employs TRBV6-1 and TRBJ1-5; 7 bases match TRBD1. The CDR3 DNA follows: TGTGCCAGCAGTGAATTCTGGGACAGAGATCAGCCCCAGCATTTT. This sequence encodes CASSEFWDRDQPQHF.